This T cell receptor (beta chain) was captured in a study of PD-L1 blockade in urothelial cancer. Study-level background: Males with bladder-origin urothelial cancer constituted about 90% of the roughly 30 patients.

Enrolled patients showed locally advanced or metastatic urothelial carcinoma. This clone was seen only a few times. The germline V gene encodes CDR1 LGHNA and CDR2 YNFKEQ. The CDR3 length is 15 residues. Trimming cost V 0 bases and J 6 bases, with 15 bases left between them. The method was immunoSEQ multiplex PCR; TCRdb's version includes in-frame clones alone and lacks a portion of them. Among about 88,000 clones listed, more than 90% were seen once. The origin of this receptor is a man in his 60s with urothelial cancer. Source: PBMCs, taken around atezolizumab (anti-PD-L1) treatment. The chain recombines TRBV4-2 with TRBJ2-7; D possibly corresponds to TRBD2 (5 bases). CDR3 amino acids: CASSQEADAHFEQYF. In nucleotides, the CDR3 is TGTGCCAGCAGCCAAGAAGCGGATGCACACTTCGAGCAGTACTTC.